A single sample is the source of the 5 T cell receptor beta chains below, sequenced in a study of cytomegalovirus exposure and HLA in healthy donors. A multiplex PCR was run with 60 Vbeta primers and 13 Jbeta primers. Measured with immunoSEQ multiplex PCR; TCRdb has only the in-frame clones, and not every one. The data contain approximately 180,000 clones, 70% to 85% of them singletons. The source material was PBMCs. The receptor set was obtained from a woman aged 25 to 45 in good health and CMV-seropositive.

This chain uses TRBV28 with TRBJ2-2, with D maybe TRBD2 (6 bases). V lost 4 bases and J lost 3, with 12 bases in between. The CDR3 contains 15 residues. CDR1 and CDR2 from the germline V gene are MDHEN and SYDVKM. CDR3 nucleotide sequence: TGTGCCAGCAGTTCCTCGGGGGAGCACACCGGGGAGCTGTTTTTT. It yields the protein CASSSSGEHTGELFF.

The rearrangement uses TRBV30 and TRBJ2-5; TRBD2 is a possible D gene (5 bases). The germline CDR1 and CDR2 sequences are GTSNPN and SVGIG (reference sequence). This CDR3 is 13 amino acids long. V gave up 3 bases and J gave up 4 bases, with 12 bases separating them. In DNA, the CDR3 is TGTGCCTGGAGCCCTCGAGGGCCAGAGACCCAGTACTTC. Translation: CAWSPRGPETQYF. The full variable domain, rest sourced from reference TRBV30 and TRBJ2-5, is SQTIHQWPATLVQPVGSPLSLECTVEGTSNPNLYWYRQAAGRGLQLLFYSVGIGQISSEVPQNLSASRPQDRQFILSSKKLLLSDSGFYLCAWSPRGPETQYFGPGTRLLVL.

This clone was recorded a few times. V is TRBV5-1 and J is TRBJ2-3, with TRBD1 as a possible D gene (6 bases). V shed 0 bases and J shed 1 base, with 9 bases lying between them. The germline CDR1 and CDR2 sequences are SGHRS and YFSETQ. CDR3 size: 15 residues. The CDR3 region is CASSLAGDRTDTQYF. The CDR3 DNA reads as TGCGCCAGCAGCTTGGCAGGGGACCGCACAGATACGCAGTATTTT.

V is TRBV6-4 and J is TRBJ1-5; 10 bases line up with TRBD1. CDR1 and CDR2 (germline): MRHNA, SNTAGT. V shed 4 bases and J 2 bases; nucleotides not matched to a gene: 5. CDR3 length: 16 residues. Here the CDR3 reads CASSAIGQGGNQPQHF. CDR3 nucleotide sequence: TGTGCCAGCAGTGCAATCGGACAGGGGGGCAATCAGCCCCAGCATTTT.

The V call is TRBV11-3, the J call TRBJ2-7; D call uncertain. Per germline, CDR1 SGHNT and CDR2 YENEEA. The CDR3 loop spans 11 amino acids. Trimming left V 1 base short and J 4 bases short, with 2 bases between. The CDR3 nucleotides are TGTGCCAGCAGCTTAGCTTACGAGCAGTACTTC. Translated: CASSLAYEQYF. The entire variable domain, with the rest obtained from reference TRBV11-3 and TRBJ2-7, is as follows: EAGVVQSPRYKIIEKKQPVAFWCNPISGHNTLYWYLQNLGQGPELLIRYENEEAVDDSQLPKDRFSAERLKGVDSTLKIQPAELGDSAVYLCASSLAYEQYFGPGTRLTVT.